One sample yielded the 4 T cell receptor beta chains listed below, sequenced in a study of identical twins. Via MiXCR, TCRdb re-called the 5' RACE reads, giving one row per CDR3 protein. The sample lists roughly 500,000 distinct CDR3 sequences, 20% to 25% seen once, with roughly 0.9% in the top ten. These records were also assigned to another study, of T cells expressing NK-cell markers.

Sequencing was performed on CD4+ T cells sorted from blood. These receptors all stem from a woman aged 18-29 years in good health.

This clonotype was observed a few times. The rearrangement joins TRBV12-3 or TRBV12-4 to TRBJ2-1; a possible D gene is TRBD2 (7 bases). V lost 6 bases and J lost 5, with 17 bases in between. This CDR3 contains 15 residues. The CDR3 nucleotides are TGTGCCAGCAGGGGTAAGGGGCGGGGGCACAATGAGCAGTTCTTC. Its protein product is CASRGKGRGHNEQFF.

The V and J genes are TRBV9 and TRBJ1-6, with D possibly matching TRBD1 (6 bases). Germline values: CDR1 SGDLS, CDR2 YYNGEE. V shed 0 bases and J shed 15 bases, with 10 bases lying between them. There are 12 residues in the CDR3. CDR3 loop: CASSVERDILHF. The CDR3 nucleotides are TGTGCCAGCAGCGTAGAACGGGACATCCTCCACTTT.

This sequence joins TRBV7-9 and TRBJ2-1, with a weak D call TRBD2 (6 bases). The CDR3 consists of 16 residues. With 5 bases removed from V and 2 bases from J, the gap between germline ends came to 16 bases. Looked up from germline, CDR1 is SEHNR and CDR2 is FQNEAQ (reference sequence). The CDR3 loop reads CASSTIRTKTYNEQFF. CDR3 DNA sequence: TGTGCCAGCAGCACAATCCGGACTAAAACCTACAATGAGCAGTTCTTC.

V is TRBV6-2 or TRBV6-3 and J is TRBJ2-1; 9 bases align to TRBD2. From germline, CDR1 is MNHEY and CDR2 SVGEGT. Unmatched junction bases numbered 5, after V lost 0 bases and J lost 5 bases. This CDR3 contains 16 residues. For the CDR3, the DNA is TGTGCCAGCAGTTACTCCGCGGAGCGGGAGGACAATGAGCAGTTCTTC. This gives the protein CASSYSAEREDNEQFF.